Below are 9 T cell receptor beta chains sequenced from a single sample in a study of blood T cell repertoires in COVID-19. Repertoires were generated with immunoSEQ multiplex PCR, while TCRdb's copy carries only in-frame clones and drops some. The data show about 200,000 clones, more than 70% seen once. Sequenced material: peripheral blood. The receptors were gathered from a man younger than 30 with active or convalescent COVID-19.

The chain employs TRBV30 and TRBJ1-5, with D unresolved. CDR3 length equals 11 residues. V gave up 2 bases and J gave up 9 bases, with 8 bases separating them. Germline lookup yields CDR1 GTSNPN and CDR2 SVGIG (reference sequence). As DNA, the CDR3 is TGTGCCTGGAGTATAGGAGGGCCCCAGCATTTT. This sequence encodes CAWSIGGPQHF.

The J gene is TRBJ2-1, the V gene TRBV5-1; 11 nucleotides align to TRBD2. The germline CDR1 and CDR2 sequences are SGHRS and YFSETQ. V shed 1 base and J 8 bases; nucleotides not matched to a gene: 11. The CDR3 runs 17 residues. The CDR3 loop is CASSLSVAGGVGDEQFF. The CDR3 nucleotides read TGCGCCAGCAGCTTGTCGGTAGCGGGAGGGGTAGGCGATGAGCAGTTCTTC.

The J gene is TRBJ2-1, the V gene TRBV3-1 (or the pseudogene TRBV3-2), with D possibly being TRBD2 (5 bases). The CDR3 covers 15 residues. CDR1 is LGHDT and CDR2 is YNNKEL in the germline V gene (reference sequence). V lost 5 bases to trimming and J lost 0 bases, with 11 bases between them. CDR3 in amino acids: CASSRDTSSYNEQFF. DNA of the CDR3: TGTGCCAGCAGCAGAGACACTAGCTCCTACAATGAGCAGTTCTTC.

The chain couples TRBV5-6 to TRBJ1-2, with 7 bases aligning to TRBD1. The CDR3 has 15 residues. V lost 7 bases, J lost 2 bases, and 11 bases stayed unmatched. The germline V gene has CDR1 SGHDT and CDR2 YYEEEE. The CDR3 protein is CASSRDGTVNYGYTF. In nucleotides, the CDR3 is TGTGCCAGCTCCAGAGATGGGACAGTCAACTATGGCTACACCTTC.

The J gene is TRBJ2-3, the V gene TRBV9; 10 nucleotides align to TRBD1. The germline gives CDR1 SGDLS, CDR2 YYNGEE. The CDR3 length is 16 residues. The V gene end was trimmed by 0 bases and the J gene end by 1 base; junction bases not matched to a gene: 2. CDR3 residues: CASSVGTGGGTDTQYF. The CDR3 DNA is TGTGCCAGCAGCGTAGGGACAGGGGGTGGCACAGATACGCAGTATTTT.

The chain carries TRBV19 and TRBJ2-6; TRBD1 agrees at 9 bases. V was clipped by 7 bases and J by 2 bases; unmatched bases: 12. This CDR3 is 18 amino acids long. Germline V CDR1 and CDR2: LNHDA, SQIVND (reference sequence). Here the CDR3 DNA reads TGTGCCAGTACCCTTGCCGGACAGGGGTCCCCTGGGGCCAACGTCCTGACTTTC. This encodes CASTLAGQGSPGANVLTF.

This clone was detected only once. The chain employs TRBV7-9 and TRBJ2-3; 12 bases align to TRBD2. There are 18 residues in the CDR3. J was trimmed by 2 bases and V by 5 bases; bases with no gene match: 11. Germline-derived CDR1 and CDR2 are SEHNR and FQNEAQ (reference sequence). CDR3: CASSPQLLAGGVTDTQYF. As DNA, the CDR3 is TGTGCCAGCAGCCCCCAACTACTAGCGGGGGGAGTCACAGATACGCAGTATTTT.

This sequence joins TRBV5-1 and TRBJ1-2; possible D gene TRBD1, 6 bases. The CDR3 length is 14 residues. The germline V and J ends were trimmed by 0 bases and 5 bases, with 11 bases remaining between them. Germline CDR1 is SGHRS and CDR2 is YFSETQ. The CDR3 reads CASSLGGGKYGYTF. In DNA, the CDR3 is TGCGCCAGCAGCTTGGGTGGGGGCAAGTATGGCTACACCTTC.

The rearrangement uses TRBV7-6 and TRBJ2-5, with 9 bases fitting TRBD2. Losses at the gene ends were 5 bases for V and 12 bases for J; bases not matched to a gene: 10. Germline V gives CDR1 SGHVS, CDR2 FNYEAQ. The CDR3 contains 13 residues. The CDR3: CASSLGTSRSKYF. DNA for the CDR3: TGTGCCAGCAGCCTGGGGACTAGCCGGTCTAAGTACTTC.